Listed below are T cell receptor beta chains from one sample, sequenced in a study of blood T cell repertoires in COVID-19. Sequenced by immunoSEQ multiplex PCR; TCRdb stores in-frame clones only, minus some. The profile covers about 260,000 clones, with around 80% appearing a single time and approximately 4.5% taken by the ten largest. The sample taken for sequencing was PBMCs or T cells enriched from blood (not recorded which). The receptor source for this set is a man aged 25 to 40 with acute COVID-19. Both conserved end residues are part of each CDR3. The D gene is left open where the match is weak. The size entry is marked missing in some rows and otherwise reads once, few, many or a size class.

length: 13; size: .; D: .; V: TRBV4-2; J: TRBJ1-2; CDR3: CASSQAGRPGGTF; DNA: TGTGCCAGCAGCCAAGCCGGTCGACCCGGAGGCACCTTC
length: 13; size: .; D: TRBD1; V: TRBV29-1; J: TRBJ1-1; CDR3: CSGDRGLGTEAFF; DNA: TGCAGCGGTGACAGGGGGCTAGGGACTGAAGCTTTCTTT
length: 14; size: .; D: .; V: TRBV6-5; J: TRBJ1-1; CDR3: CASSSPRGNTEAFF; DNA: TGTGCCAGCAGTTCCCCACGAGGGAACACTGAAGCTTTCTTT
length: 13; size: few; D: .; V: TRBV29-1; J: TRBJ1-1; CDR3: CSVVEREGGQAFF; DNA: TGCAGCGTTGTGGAAAGGGAGGGGGGGCAAGCTTTCTTT
length: 16; size: .; D: .; V: TRBV7-8; J: TRBJ2-2; CDR3: CASSLPQGGHTGELFF; DNA: TGTGCCAGCAGCTTACCTCAGGGGGGCCACACCGGGGAGCTGTTTTTT
length: 16; size: .; D: TRBD1; V: TRBV7-8; J: TRBJ1-2; CDR3: CASSRGQGRTNYGYTF; DNA: TGTGCCAGCAGCCGAGGACAGGGGAGGACTAACTATGGCTACACCTTC
length: 12; size: .; D: .; V: TRBV15; J: TRBJ2-5; CDR3: CATAAEVETQYF; DNA: TGTGCCACCGCGGCAGAAGTGGAGACCCAGTACTTC
length: 13; size: .; D: .; V: TRBV29-1; J: TRBJ1-1; CDR3: CSFWGGRSTEAFF; DNA: TGCAGCTTCTGGGGGGGGCGCTCGACTGAAGCTTTCTTT
length: 15; size: .; D: .; V: TRBV6-5; J: TRBJ2-6; CDR3: CASRKGVSGANVLTF; DNA: TGTGCCAGCAGAAAAGGGGTTTCCGGGGCCAACGTCCTGACTTTC
length: 16; size: once; D: TRBD2; V: TRBV5-1; J: TRBJ2-3; CDR3: CASSPTSGPSTDTQYF; DNA: TGTGCCAGCAGCCCGACTAGCGGCCCTAGCACAGATACGCAGTATTTT
length: 16; size: .; D: TRBD2; V: TRBV7-2; J: TRBJ2-3; CDR3: CASSPTHRPSGNTQYF; DNA: TGTGCCAGCAGCCCGACTCACAGACCTAGCGGGAATACGCAGTATTTT
length: 17; size: .; D: .; V: TRBV14; J: TRBJ1-2; CDR3: CASSQDIGRASNYGYTF; DNA: TGTGCCAGCAGCCAAGATATTGGCAGGGCGAGTAACTATGGCTACACCTTC
length: 12; size: .; D: .; V: TRBV28; J: TRBJ1-5; CDR3: CASRQVNQPQHF; DNA: TGTGCCAGCAGACAGGTAAATCAGCCCCAGCATTTT
length: 13; size: .; D: .; V: TRBV2; J: TRBJ2-1; CDR3: CARRETGYNEQFF; DNA: TGTGCCAGAAGGGAGACTGGCTACAATGAGCAGTTCTTC
length: 14; size: .; D: TRBD2; V: TRBV30; J: TRBJ2-3; CDR3: CAWSVGGGADTQYF; DNA: TGTGCCTGGAGTGTGGGGGGGGGTGCAGATACGCAGTATTTT
length: 17; size: .; D: TRBD2; V: TRBV4-3; J: TRBJ2-3; CDR3: CASSQNLAGVILDTQYF; DNA: TGCGCCAGCAGCCAGAACCTAGCGGGAGTAATTTTAGATACGCAGTATTTT
length: 15; size: .; D: TRBD1; V: TRBV2; J: TRBJ2-3; CDR3: CATSEGGNRGDTQYF; DNA: TGTGCCACCTCGGAAGGGGGCAACCGGGGAGATACGCAGTATTTT
length: 14; size: .; D: .; V: TRBV3-1/TRBV3-2; J: TRBJ1-1; CDR3: CASSLKGGGREAFF; DNA: TGTGCCAGCAGCCTTAAGGGAGGGGGTAGAGAAGCTTTCTTT
length: 15; size: .; D: .; V: TRBV5-1; J: TRBJ1-6; CDR3: CASRGDGVYNSPLHF; DNA: TGCGCCAGCCGGGGGGACGGGGTCTATAATTCACCCCTCCACTTT
length: 14; size: .; D: TRBD1; V: TRBV6-4; J: TRBJ2-3; CDR3: CASSSTGGTDTQYF; DNA: TGTGCCAGCAGTTCGACAGGGGGCACAGATACGCAGTATTTT
length: 13; size: .; D: .; V: TRBV5-5; J: TRBJ1-1; CDR3: CASSLDLNTEAFF; DNA: TGTGCCAGCAGCTTGGACCTAAACACTGAAGCTTTCTTT
length: 17; size: .; D: TRBD1; V: TRBV4-3; J: TRBJ1-4; CDR3: CASSQDLAGGYSEKLFF; DNA: TGCGCCAGCAGCCAAGACTTGGCAGGGGGCTATTCGGAAAAACTGTTTTTT
length: 18; size: .; D: TRBD2; V: TRBV10-3; J: TRBJ2-3; CDR3: CAISAGLAGGGGTDTQYF; DNA: TGTGCCATCAGTGCGGGACTAGCGGGAGGAGGTGGCACAGATACGCAGTATTTT
length: 15; size: .; D: .; V: TRBV5-1; J: TRBJ1-4; CDR3: CASSLAGGDHEKLFF; DNA: TGTGCCAGCAGCTTGGCCGGGGGGGATCATGAAAAACTGTTTTTT
length: 15; size: .; D: .; V: TRBV6-5; J: TRBJ2-3; CDR3: CASGRTDSLTDTQYF; DNA: TGTGCCAGCGGACGAACCGACAGTCTCACAGATACGCAGTATTTT
length: 17; size: .; D: .; V: TRBV4-1; J: TRBJ1-5; CDR3: CASSLLLVGGGNQPQHF; DNA: TGCGCCAGCAGCCTACTGTTGGTCGGCGGTGGCAATCAGCCCCAGCATTTT
length: 13; size: few; D: TRBD1; V: TRBV2; J: TRBJ1-2; CDR3: CASYGTGGKGYTF; DNA: TGTGCCAGCTACGGGACAGGGGGCAAAGGCTACACCTTC
length: 11; size: .; D: .; V: TRBV2; J: TRBJ1-2; CDR3: CASSLERGYTF; DNA: TGTGCCAGCAGCCTCGAGAGGGGCTACACCTTC
length: 14; size: .; D: TRBD1; V: TRBV2; J: TRBJ1-2; CDR3: CASRAGTERYGYTF; DNA: TGTGCCAGCAGGGCCGGGACAGAAAGATATGGCTACACCTTC
length: 14; size: .; D: .; V: TRBV5-1; J: TRBJ1-1; CDR3: CASSLTGRDTEAFF; DNA: TGCGCCAGCAGCTTGACAGGGAGGGATACTGAAGCTTTCTTT
length: 14; size: .; D: TRBD2; V: TRBV30; J: TRBJ2-3; CDR3: CACPAGGSTDTQYF; DNA: TGTGCCTGCCCAGCGGGAGGAAGCACAGATACGCAGTATTTT
length: 15; size: .; D: TRBD1; V: TRBV5-5; J: TRBJ1-6; CDR3: CASSRAGTGHSPLHF; DNA: TGTGCCAGCAGCCGAGCTGGGACAGGGCATTCACCCCTCCACTTT
length: 15; size: .; D: TRBD1; V: TRBV27; J: TRBJ1-2; CDR3: CASRDISTGGYGYTF; DNA: TGTGCCAGCAGGGACATCTCGACAGGGGGTTATGGCTACACCTTC
length: 15; size: once; D: .; V: TRBV7-5; J: TRBJ2-3; CDR3: CVRSSKSKNTDTQYF; DNA: TGTGTCAGAAGCTCTAAATCTAAAAACACAGATACGCAGTATTTT
length: 13; size: .; D: .; V: TRBV2; J: TRBJ1-4; CDR3: CASSRRVGEKLFF; DNA: TGTGCCAGCAGTCGCAGGGTAGGCGAAAAACTGTTTTTT
length: 13; size: .; D: TRBD1; V: TRBV3-1/TRBV3-2; J: TRBJ1-1; CDR3: CASSEVNRGKAFF; DNA: TGTGCCAGCAGCGAAGTAAACAGGGGAAAGGCTTTCTTT
length: 13; size: .; D: TRBD1; V: TRBV29-1; J: TRBJ1-1; CDR3: CSVEDRMNTEAFF; DNA: TGCAGCGTGGAGGACAGGATGAACACTGAAGCTTTCTTT
length: 18; size: .; D: .; V: TRBV19; J: TRBJ1-5; CDR3: CASTPGTPGGNSNQPQHF; DNA: TGTGCCAGTACCCCCGGGACTCCAGGCGGCAATAGCAATCAGCCCCAGCATTTT
length: 14; size: few; D: .; V: TRBV5-1; J: TRBJ2-1; CDR3: CASSLGQPYNEQFF; DNA: TGCGCCAGCAGCTTGGGACAGCCCTACAATGAGCAGTTCTTC
length: 17; size: .; D: .; V: TRBV3-1/TRBV3-2; J: TRBJ2-1; CDR3: CASSQTTTNNSYNEQFF; DNA: TGTGCCAGCAGCCAAACGACAACAAACAACTCCTACAATGAGCAGTTCTTC
length: 16; size: .; D: TRBD1; V: TRBV19; J: TRBJ1-2; CDR3: CASSIRQQGAVYGYTF; DNA: TGTGCCAGTAGTATCAGACAACAGGGGGCTGTCTATGGCTACACCTTC
length: 14; size: .; D: .; V: TRBV24-1; J: TRBJ2-2; CDR3: CATRGGPNTGELFF; DNA: TGTGCCACCAGGGGAGGACCGAACACCGGGGAGCTGTTTTTT